This note documents a single T cell receptor (beta chain) sequence. The data were produced by immunoSEQ multiplex PCR, yet TCRdb's version contains in-frame clones alone and is incomplete. In the table there are approximately 120,000 clones, about 90% of which are singletons. These data are taken from a study of T cell responses to AZD1222 COVID-19 vaccine. The CDR3 runs 13 residues. Trimming pared 2 bases from V and 2 bases from J, leaving 6 bases between. Germline V lookup: CDR1 KGHSH, CDR2 LQKENI. The genes are TRBV18 and TRBJ1-1; no firm D call. The TCR sequence derives from an adult in good health. The sample here was peripheral blood, taken on day 0 of AZD1222 vaccination. The CDR3: CASSPIINTEAFF. For the CDR3, the DNA is TGTGCCAGCTCACCAATAATTAACACTGAAGCTTTCTTT.